The 29 T cell receptor beta chains given below trace back to one sample, sequenced in a study of blood T cells in healthy people across ages. The second PCR ran about 6 to 12 cycles with a sample-barcoded 5' primer and J-beta primers. A single record per CDR3 protein comes from TCRdb applying MiXCR to the 5' RACE reads. The sample carries approximately 1,100,000 distinct CDR3 sequences, around 43% recorded once. Specimen: blood. Receptors originate from a woman aged 60-75 years in good health.

This clonotype appeared a few times. The genes are TRBV20-1 and TRBJ2-1; D might be TRBD1 (5 bases). The CDR3 covers 13 residues. Deletions cut 5 bases from V and 4 bases from J, with 12 bases between. Germline CDR1 and CDR2: DFQATT and SNEGSKA (reference sequence). CDR3 bases: TGCAGTGCTGCTCGGACATTATACAATGAGCAGTTCTTC. Translated, it gives CSAARTLYNEQFF.

Turning to this clonotype: The junction does not match germline at one end; this may be a read error. V usage is TRBV27 and J usage is TRBJ2-5; 8 bases line up with TRBD1. Germline CDR1 and CDR2: MNHEY and SMNVEV (reference sequence). There are 13 residues in the CDR3. The CDR3 sequence is CAGRKQGGETQYF. DNA for the CDR3: TGTGCCGGCAGAAAACAGGGGGGAGAGACCCAGTACTTC.

This chain links TRBV6-6 with TRBJ2-1, with 13 bases fitting TRBD2. Germline loops: CDR1 MNHNY, CDR2 SVGAGI (reference sequence). The CDR3 is made up of 15 amino acids. Trimming removed 5 bases from V and 6 bases from J; junction bases left unmatched: 4. The CDR3 reads CASSRTSGRPNEQFF. CDR3 bases: TGTGCCAGCAGTCGGACTAGCGGGAGACCCAATGAGCAGTTCTTC.

This rearrangement joins TRBV2 to TRBJ2-5; tentative D call: TRBD1 (6 bases). Germline CDR1 and CDR2: SNHLY and FYNNEI. V was pared by 2 bases and J by 4 bases, with 17 bases between. The CDR3 is 16 amino acids. The CDR3 DNA follows: TGTGCCAGCAGTGAAAGGGGTCAGGGGTTTAGAGAGACCCAGTACTTC. Translation gives CASSERGQGFRETQYF.

The chain joins TRBV30 to TRBJ1-5; tentatively, D is TRBD1 (6 bases). Per the germline V gene, CDR1 is GTSNPN and CDR2 is SVGIG (reference sequence). This CDR3 region has 14 residues. Trimming pared 3 bases from V and 4 bases from J, leaving 13 bases between. CDR3 sequence (DNA): TGTGCCTGGAGCCAGGGGTTACGAAATCAGCCCCAGCATTTT. Amino acids: CAWSQGLRNQPQHF.

Turning to this clonotype: It may be a read error: a sequence one base away is much more abundant. This chain connects TRBV7-6 to TRBJ2-3, with D unclear. The CDR3 spans 13 residues. The germline V gene has CDR1 SGHVS and CDR2 FNYEAQ. CDR3 sequence reads: CVSNDGVTDTQYF. The CDR3 coding sequence is TGTGTCAGCAACGATGGAGTTACAGATACGCAGTATTTT.

This sequence joins TRBV20-1 and TRBJ2-1; D unresolved. Between the trimmed V and J ends, which lost 0 bases and 8 bases, there was a span of 20 bases. The CDR3 runs 16 residues. Germline values: CDR1 DFQATT, CDR2 SNEGSKA (reference sequence). The DNA of the CDR3 is TGCAGTGCTAGAGAAGCGATAGGGAAATACATCGATGAGCAGTTCTTC. Amino acid sequence: CSAREAIGKYIDEQFF.

This clonotype was seen a handful of times. The chain links TRBV4-2 to TRBJ2-7; 9 bases align to TRBD1. The germline CDR1 and CDR2 sequences are LGHNA and YNFKEQ. The ends lost 1 base at V and 6 bases at J; junction bases unmatched: 7. The CDR3 contains 15 residues. The CDR3 nucleotides read TGTGCCAGCAGCCAAGGAAGGGGACAGGGTAGCGAGCAGTACTTC. Its translation is CASSQGRGQGSEQYF.

The chain links TRBV11-2 to TRBJ1-1; D unresolved. The CDR3 contains 15 residues. The germline V and J ends were trimmed by 0 bases and 1 base, with 9 bases remaining between them. Per germline, CDR1 SGHAT and CDR2 FQNNGV. In DNA form, the CDR3 reads TGTGCCAGCAGCTTAGAACGGCCGAAGAACACTGAAGCTTTCTTT. It translates to CASSLERPKNTEAFF.

The sample holds a few counts of this clonotype. The V call is TRBV5-5, the J call TRBJ2-1, with 8 bases aligning to TRBD2. CDR1 is SGHKS and CDR2 is YYEKEE in the germline V gene (reference sequence). The V gene end was trimmed by 5 bases and the J gene end by 4 bases; junction bases not matched to a gene: 8. The CDR3 is made up of 15 amino acids. The CDR3 DNA reads as TGTGCCAGCAGACAAAGCGGGAGCTTATACAATGAGCAGTTCTTC. It translates to CASRQSGSLYNEQFF.

The genes are TRBV6-6 and TRBJ2-3; 7 positions match TRBD1. V lost 6 bases to trimming and J lost 2 bases; unmatched junction nucleotides: 8. Germline V CDR1 and CDR2: MNHNY, SVGAGI (reference sequence). The CDR3 has 15 amino acids. Here the CDR3 DNA reads TGTGCCAGCAGGCTAAAGGGGGCGGCCACAGATACGCAGTATTTT. As protein: CASRLKGAATDTQYF.

This clonotype was counted between two and nine times. The chain couples TRBV6-1 to TRBJ2-7; D is ambiguous. The CDR3 contains 14 residues. Looked up from germline, CDR1 is MNHNS and CDR2 is SASEGT. Trimming took off 5 bases at V and 6 bases at J, with 17 bases between the two ends. DNA of the CDR3: TGTGCCAGCAGTCCTTCCGGCTGGAGCTCCGAGCAGTACTTC. Encoded protein: CASSPSGWSSEQYF.

The CDR3 region has the DNA TGTGCCAGCAGCTCGAGGGCAGGAGGCTACACCTTC. Translating gives CASSSRAGGYTF. The rearrangement joins TRBV3-1 to TRBJ1-2; D remains unclear. V was shortened by 5 bases and J by 8 bases, with 12 bases between the two germline ends. This CDR3 has 12 residues. Germline CDR1 and CDR2: LGHDT and YNNKEL (reference sequence).

A few counts support this clonotype. The chain couples TRBV2 to TRBJ2-1, with a tentative D call TRBD1 (6 bases). With 6 bases removed from V and 8 bases from J, the gap between germline ends came to 17 bases. The CDR3 has 14 amino acids. The V gene's germline CDR1 is SNHLY and CDR2 FYNNEI. The CDR3 sequence is CASRGRDTFDEQFF. The CDR3 bases are TGTGCCAGCAGAGGAAGGGACACCTTTGATGAGCAGTTCTTC.

The V gene is TRBV12-3 or TRBV12-4, the J gene TRBJ1-5; D possibly corresponds to TRBD1 (5 bases). The V and J ends lost 3 bases and 15 bases respectively, with 18 bases between them. The CDR3 has 13 amino acids. The CDR3 DNA reads as TGTGCCAGCAGTTTTAGAGTGAGGACAACACCGCATTTT. Translation: CASSFRVRTTPHF.

This clonotype came up a few times. This chain connects TRBV4-1 to TRBJ2-3, with 7 bases that match TRBD2. This CDR3 spans 14 amino acids. The junction had 2 bases not matched to a gene; V was cut back by 0 bases and J by 5 bases. Germline-derived CDR1 and CDR2 are MGHRA and YSYEKL. The CDR3 here is CASSQDRGGDTQYF. The CDR3 nucleotides read TGCGCCAGCAGCCAAGATCGCGGGGGAGATACGCAGTATTTT.

In this sample, this clonotype turned up a few times. V and J are TRBV7-8 and TRBJ1-5; 7 bases line up with TRBD1. Germline CDR1 SGHVS, CDR2 FQNEAQ. The V and J ends lost 3 bases and 6 bases, in that order; junction bases with no gene match: 20. CDR3 length equals 19 residues. As DNA, the CDR3 is TGTGCCAGCAGCTTGCCGCTGGGACAAGGGGGCAACTTGGGTCAGCCCCAGCATTTT. Its translation is CASSLPLGQGGNLGQPQHF.

V and J are TRBV15 and TRBJ2-1, with 12 bases identical to TRBD2. This CDR3 has 18 residues. V trimming: 0 bases; J trimming: 8 bases; junction bases outside the gene matches: 11. Germline CDR1 LNHNV, CDR2 YYDKDF (reference sequence). CDR3 in amino acids: CATSRDPLRLAGDDEQFF. DNA for the CDR3: TGTGCCACCAGCAGAGATCCGTTGAGACTAGCGGGAGATGATGAGCAGTTCTTC.

Details on this clonotype: A junction boundary mismatches the germline segment, possibly from a read error. The chain employs TRBV10-3 and TRBJ2-7, with TRBD2 matching over 10 bases. The CDR3 is 14 amino acids. Germline values: CDR1 ENHRY, CDR2 SYGVKD. CDR3 in amino acids: CVISELSGGGEQYF. CDR3 sequence (DNA): TGTGTCATCAGTGAATTAAGCGGGGGGGGTGAGCAGTACTTC.

The chain links TRBV11-2 to TRBJ1-1; D unclear. V lost 0 bases and J 2 bases, leaving 7 bases between the germline ends. The CDR3 has 14 residues. Germline CDR1 is SGHAT and CDR2 is FQNNGV. CDR3 coding DNA: TGTGCCAGCAGCTTAGAAGGTAGAAACACTGAAGCTTTCTTT. Protein: CASSLEGRNTEAFF.

This clonotype was observed a few times. The chain joins TRBV12-3 or TRBV12-4 to TRBJ2-5; 7 bases are shared with TRBD2. Trimming took 5 bases from V and 5 from J; bases not matched to a gene: 11. The CDR3 loop spans 15 amino acids. CDR3 sequence: CASSPPAGERETQYF. The CDR3 DNA reads as TGTGCCAGCAGTCCCCCGGCGGGAGAACGCGAGACCCAGTACTTC.

This chain joins TRBV15 and TRBJ2-3; D might be TRBD1 or TRBD2, each matching 5 bases. This CDR3 region has 15 residues. From germline, CDR1 is LNHNV and CDR2 YYDKDF (reference sequence). The ends were cut back, 8 bases at V and 3 bases at J, with 18 bases in the middle. The CDR3 coding sequence is TGTGCCACCGTGGGACCGGGCTCACGGACAGATACGCAGTATTTT. Its protein product is CATVGPGSRTDTQYF.

This chain connects TRBV5-1 to TRBJ2-5, with D possibly being TRBD1 or TRBD2 (5 bases each). The CDR3 runs 15 residues. Germline CDR1 is SGHRS and CDR2 is YFSETQ. Deletions cut 4 bases from V and 2 bases from J, with 15 bases between. The DNA for the CDR3 is TGCGCCAGCAGCCGATCAGGGACCGGGCAAGAGACCCAGTACTTC. Protein: CASSRSGTGQETQYF.

This clonotype was seen only a few times. The chain couples TRBV5-1 to TRBJ2-3, with 7 bases lining up with TRBD1. The CDR3 consists of 16 residues. The germline V gene encodes CDR1 SGHRS and CDR2 YFSETQ. After removal of 0 bases from V and 4 bases from J, the junction contained 8 bases not matched to a gene. The CDR3 protein is CASSLAQGVVADTQYF. CDR3 sequence (DNA): TGCGCCAGCAGCTTGGCCCAGGGGGTTGTGGCAGATACGCAGTATTTT.

This clonotype has only a few counts. The chain joins TRBV9 to TRBJ1-4; 9 bases fit TRBD1. From germline, CDR1 is SGDLS and CDR2 YYNGEE. There are 15 residues in the CDR3. V was pared by 5 bases and J by 8 bases, with 10 bases of the junction left unmatched. This CDR3 reads CASSYSGQGGEKLFF. CDR3 nucleotide sequence: TGTGCCAGCAGTTACTCGGGACAGGGAGGCGAAAAACTGTTTTTT.

The chain employs TRBV6-2 or TRBV6-3 and TRBJ2-7; 10 bases fit TRBD2. V shed 1 base, J shed 0 bases, and the junction held 3 bases outside the gene matches. This CDR3 spans 16 amino acids. Germline lookup yields CDR1 MNHEY and CDR2 SVGEGT. CDR3 in DNA: TGTGCCAGCAGTTACTGGGCTAGCGGGAGCTCCTACGAGCAGTACTTC. Residues: CASSYWASGSSYEQYF.

The V call is TRBV7-9, the J call TRBJ2-1; TRBD2 matches 11 bases. The CDR3 spans 15 residues. Germline V gives CDR1 SEHNR, CDR2 FQNEAQ (reference sequence). The V and J ends lost 1 base and 7 bases, in that order; junction bases with no gene match: 3. The CDR3 loop is CASSLVLAGVNEQFF. CDR3 nucleotides: TGTGCCAGCAGCTTAGTACTAGCGGGAGTTAATGAGCAGTTCTTC.

This chain joins TRBV10-3 and TRBJ1-2; D gene unclear. This CDR3 spans 16 amino acids. Trimming took off 4 bases at V and 0 bases at J, with 15 bases between the two ends. CDR1 and CDR2 (germline): ENHRY, SYGVKD. The CDR3 sequence: CAISGRSSGANYGYTF. DNA of the CDR3: TGTGCCATCAGTGGTAGATCGTCGGGAGCTAACTATGGCTACACCTTC.

This clonotype was seen a few times. The chain uses TRBV5-5 and TRBJ2-5, with D perhaps TRBD1 or TRBD2 (5 bases each). With 3 bases removed from V and 5 bases from J, the gap between germline ends came to 20 bases. The CDR3 sequence is 16 residues long. Per germline, CDR1 SGHKS and CDR2 YYEKEE (reference sequence). The CDR3 region has the DNA TGTGCCAGCAGCTCCTCCGCTCCGGGACCTAGGGAGACCCAGTACTTC. Encoded protein: CASSSSAPGPRETQYF.